One and the same sample provided the 31 T cell receptor beta chains below, sequenced in a study of Ad26.COV2.S vaccination and SARS-CoV-2 variants. Generated by immunoSEQ multiplex PCR, the TCRdb table keeps only in-frame clones and is missing some. The data contain roughly 150,000 clones, roughly 88% of them singletons. The sample consisted of peripheral blood, taken after recovery from COVID-19. Receptor source: a human donor who had recovered from COVID-19.

The CDR3 DNA sequence: TGTGCCACCAGCAGAGGGGAGGTCAGGAGGGAGCTGTTTTTT. Residues: CATSRGEVRRELFF. The gene calls are TRBV15 and TRBJ2-2; D may be TRBD2 (6 bases). The ends were cut back, 1 base at V and 9 bases at J, with 12 bases in the middle. This CDR3 is built from 14 residues. Per germline, CDR1 LNHNV and CDR2 YYDKDF (reference sequence). Drawing the rest from reference TRBV15 and TRBJ2-2, the complete variable domain is DAMVIQNPRYQVTQFGKPVTLSCSQTLNHNVMYWYQQKSSQAPKLLFHYYDKDFNNEADTPDNFQSRRPNTSFCFLDIRSPGLGDTAMYLCATSRGEVRRELFFGEGSRLTVL.

The DNA for the CDR3 is TGTGCCAGCAGCCCCCACGTCCAGGTAGATGAGCAGTTCTTC. This encodes CASSPHVQVDEQFF. The chain uses TRBV7-9 and TRBJ2-1; D not certain. Germline CDR1 SEHNR, CDR2 FQNEAQ (reference sequence). Trimming removed 5 bases at V and 8 bases at J, with 16 bases between. This CDR3 is 14 amino acids long.

This chain uses TRBV6-5 with TRBJ1-1, with D perhaps TRBD1 (6 bases). This CDR3 is 13 amino acids long. The V gene lost 8 bases and the J gene lost 2 bases, with 12 bases spanning the gap. Germline V gives CDR1 MNHEY, CDR2 SVGAGI. CDR3 nucleotide sequence: TGTGCCAGCGCCGGGACACTAAACACTGAAGCTTTCTTT. This gives the protein CASAGTLNTEAFF.

The chain recombines TRBV4-3 with TRBJ2-5; D not certain. Germline V gives CDR1 LGHNA, CDR2 YSLEER. The germline V and J ends were trimmed by 0 bases and 3 bases, with 5 bases remaining between them. This CDR3 has 13 amino acids. CDR3 region: CASSQDPEETQYF. Here the CDR3 DNA reads TGCGCCAGCAGCCAAGATCCGGAAGAGACCCAGTACTTC.

The gene calls are TRBV19 and TRBJ2-7; D is uncertain. V was cut by 5 bases and J by 4 bases, with 15 bases left in between. The CDR3 has 14 amino acids. Germline assignment: CDR1 LNHDA and CDR2 SQIVND (reference sequence). Written as DNA, the CDR3 is TGTGCCAGTAGTCTAGGGCCAGGAGAGTACGAGCAGTACTTC. As protein: CASSLGPGEYEQYF.

The rearrangement joins TRBV28 to TRBJ2-1; 14 positions match TRBD2. Trimming removed 6 bases from V and 7 bases from J; junction bases left unmatched: 5. Germline V CDR1 and CDR2: MDHEN, SYDVKM. This CDR3 has 15 residues. The CDR3 spells CASSSTSGGANEQFF. The CDR3 bases are TGTGCCAGCAGCTCGACTAGCGGGGGGGCAAATGAGCAGTTCTTC.

The rearrangement uses TRBV27 and TRBJ1-2, with a tentative D call TRBD1 (5 bases). Trimming left V 2 bases short and J 4 bases short, with 14 bases between. The CDR3 is 15 amino acids. The V gene's germline CDR1 is MNHEY and CDR2 SMNVEV (reference sequence). Here the CDR3 reads CASSLMSRGGYGYTF. The CDR3 coding sequence is TGTGCCAGCAGTTTAATGTCGAGGGGTGGCTATGGCTACACCTTC.

The chain carries TRBV7-2 and TRBJ1-2; D uncertain. The CDR3 contains 13 residues. Trimming removed 6 bases at V and 8 bases at J, with 16 bases between. Germline V gene data show CDR1 as SGHTA and CDR2 as FQGNSA. The CDR3 loop is CASRLQLGSGYTF. Here the CDR3 DNA reads TGTGCCAGCAGACTACAGTTAGGGTCCGGCTACACCTTC.

This rearrangement joins TRBV5-4 to TRBJ1-1; tentatively, D is TRBD1 (6 bases). Germline CDR1 and CDR2: SGHNT and YYREEE (reference sequence). The CDR3 consists of 14 residues. The V gene lost 1 base and the J gene lost 6 bases, with 13 bases spanning the gap. CDR3 sequence (DNA): TGTGCCAGCAGCTTGCCCAGGGGAGCATCTGAAGCTTTCTTT. This codes for CASSLPRGASEAFF.

This clone has only one observation. The V and J genes are TRBV28 and TRBJ1-5; 8 nucleotides line up with TRBD1. CDR3 length equals 16 residues. Germline V lookup: CDR1 MDHEN, CDR2 SYDVKM. Unmatched junction bases numbered 9, after V lost 6 bases and J lost 2 bases. CDR3 in amino acids: CASRPPDRVGNQPQHF. CDR3 sequence (DNA): TGTGCCAGCAGGCCGCCGGACAGGGTTGGCAATCAGCCCCAGCATTTT.

The chain couples TRBV5-8 to TRBJ1-4, with D tentatively TRBD1 (6 bases). This CDR3 has 14 amino acids. The germline V and J ends were trimmed by 0 bases and 8 bases, with 11 bases remaining between them. Looked up from germline, CDR1 is SGHTS and CDR2 is YDEGEE. This CDR3 is CASSLDREKEKLFF. The CDR3 DNA sequence: TGTGCCAGCAGCTTGGACAGGGAGAAGGAAAAACTGTTTTTT.

This chain links TRBV5-1 with TRBJ1-2; possibly TRBD1 for D (6 bases). Per germline, CDR1 SGHRS and CDR2 YFSETQ. Trimming shortened V by 1 base and J by 8 bases, and 18 bases separated the two germline ends. The CDR3 is made up of 15 amino acids. CDR3 in amino acids: CASSLSSAGHEGYTF. The CDR3 nucleotides are TGCGCCAGCAGCTTGTCCAGCGCGGGACATGAAGGCTACACCTTC.

In its sample, this clone was seen a few times. CDR3 nucleotide sequence: TGTGCCAGCAGCCCCCTTTACGGAAACACCATATATTTT. Its protein product is CASSPLYGNTIYF. The chain carries TRBV28 and TRBJ1-3, with D hard to call. Germline V gives CDR1 MDHEN, CDR2 SYDVKM. The CDR3 has 13 residues. V was clipped by 6 bases and J by 4 bases, with 10 bases between them.

V usage is TRBV19 and J usage is TRBJ1-4; 10 bases fit TRBD1. CDR1 LNHDA and CDR2 SQIVND come from the germline V gene (reference sequence). CDR3 length: 16 amino acids. V gave up 4 bases and J gave up 5 bases; unmatched junction bases: 7. CDR3 in DNA: TGTGCCAGTAGTAGTAGGTCGGGACAGGGGAATGAAAAACTGTTTTTT. Residues: CASSSRSGQGNEKLFF.

The rearrangement uses TRBV2 and TRBJ1-6; 8 nucleotides match TRBD1. V lost 7 bases to trimming and J lost 0 bases; unmatched junction nucleotides: 2. The CDR3 contains 15 residues. CDR1 is SNHLY and CDR2 is FYNNEI in the germline V gene. CDR3 amino acids: CASNGQGSYNSPLHF. The CDR3, as DNA: TGTGCCAGCAATGGACAGGGCTCCTATAATTCACCCCTCCACTTT.

This chain joins TRBV5-1 and TRBJ2-5; D possibly corresponds to TRBD2 (6 bases). The CDR3 length is 16 residues. V lost 1 base and J 4 bases, leaving 17 bases between the germline ends. Germline CDR1 SGHRS, CDR2 YFSETQ. CDR3 bases: TGCGCCAGCAGCTTGCGAGAAGGGGCGGGAACAGAGACCCAGTACTTC. Protein: CASSLREGAGTETQYF.

The chain combines TRBV6-4 with TRBJ2-1, with a weak D call TRBD1 (6 bases). Trimming took 0 bases from V and 0 from J, leaving 12 bases between them. Germline CDR1 and CDR2: MRHNA and SNTAGT. This CDR3 contains 17 residues. CDR3 nucleotide sequence: TGTGCCAGCAGTGACTCGGGCAGGGGCCCCTCCTACAATGAGCAGTTCTTC. This gives the protein CASSDSGRGPSYNEQFF.

This rearrangement joins TRBV5-1 to TRBJ1-2; unclear D gene. This CDR3 has 15 residues. CDR1 is SGHRS and CDR2 is YFSETQ in the germline V gene. Trimming left V 0 bases short and J 8 bases short, with 17 bases between. The CDR3 sequence is CASSLEGNTPEGYTF. The CDR3 bases are TGCGCCAGCAGCTTGGAGGGCAATACCCCGGAGGGCTACACCTTC. Looking up the rest from reference TRBV5-1 and TRBJ1-2 gives the full variable domain: KAGVTQTPRYLIKTRGQQVTLSCSPISGHRSVSWYQQTPGQGLQFLFEYFSETQRNKGNFPGRFSGRQFSNSRSEMNVSTLELGDSALYLCASSLEGNTPEGYTFGSGTRLTVV.

This chain uses TRBV28 with TRBJ1-5, with D maybe TRBD1 (6 bases). Germline V gives CDR1 MDHEN, CDR2 SYDVKM. The CDR3 contains 18 residues. Trimming removed 8 bases at V and 4 bases at J, with 27 bases between. CDR3 DNA: TGTGCCAGCGTCACACGTAGGCAGGGGATAGCTAGAAATCAGCCCCAGCATTTT. It is translated as CASVTRRQGIARNQPQHF. The full variable domain, its missing parts supplied by reference TRBV28 and TRBJ1-5, is DVKVTQSSRYLVKRTGEKVFLECVQDMDHENMFWYRQDPGLGLRLIYFSYDVKMKEKGDIPEGYSVSREKKERFSLILESASTNQTSMYLCASVTRRQGIARNQPQHFGDGTRLSIL.

The rearrangement links TRBV11-2 to TRBJ2-3, with D perhaps assigned TRBD1 or TRBD2 (5 bases each). This CDR3 has 14 residues. Germline lookup yields CDR1 SGHAT and CDR2 FQNNGV. Trimming took off 8 bases at V and 6 bases at J, with 18 bases between the two ends. The CDR3 DNA follows: TGTGCCAGCTCCTATGGGGGATACGAGGATACGCAGTATTTT. It codes for CASSYGGYEDTQYF.

J is TRBJ2-4 and V is TRBV28; 7 bases align to TRBD1. The CDR3 contains 17 residues. V was pared by 4 bases and J by 0 bases, with 9 bases of the junction left unmatched. Germline V CDR1 and CDR2: MDHEN, SYDVKM. The CDR3, as DNA: TGTGCCAGCAGTTCTTGGACAGGATCGATAGCCAAAAACATTCAGTACTTC. Protein: CASSSWTGSIAKNIQYF.

This clone was detected once. The chain is built from TRBV11-3 and TRBJ2-7; TRBD1 agrees at 8 bases. Germline V lookup: CDR1 SGHNT, CDR2 YENEEA. The CDR3 covers 20 residues. Trimming cost V 3 bases and J 3 bases; bases outside gene matches: 22. The CDR3 protein is CASSLVRGLGFPLTNYEQYF. The CDR3 region has the DNA TGTGCCAGCAGCTTGGTCAGGGGGCTGGGGTTCCCACTCACCAACTACGAGCAGTACTTC.

The V call is TRBV28, the J call TRBJ2-7; 7 bases align to TRBD1. V shed 5 bases and J 3 bases; nucleotides not matched to a gene: 4. The germline V gene encodes CDR1 MDHEN and CDR2 SYDVKM. The length of the CDR3 is 13 residues. CDR3 loop: CASSRDSFYEQYF. The CDR3 nucleotides read TGTGCCAGCAGTCGGGACAGTTTCTACGAGCAGTACTTC.

The chain joins TRBV7-9 to TRBJ1-2, with 7 bases lining up with TRBD1. Looked up from germline, CDR1 is SEHNR and CDR2 is FQNEAQ (reference sequence). J lost 6 bases, V lost 2 bases, and 9 bases had no gene match. The CDR3 extends over 15 amino acids. As DNA, the CDR3 is TGTGCCAGCAGCTTATTGCCAGGGGGGATGGATGGCTACACCTTC. Encoded protein: CASSLLPGGMDGYTF.

The J gene is TRBJ2-5, the V gene TRBV27; unclear D gene. V lost 4 bases and J 9 bases, leaving 12 bases between the germline ends. CDR1 MNHEY and CDR2 SMNVEV come from the germline V gene (reference sequence). This CDR3 has 12 residues. The CDR3 region is CASSSPPGAQYF. The CDR3 DNA sequence: TGTGCCAGCAGTTCCCCGCCTGGGGCCCAGTACTTC.

This sequence joins TRBV19 and TRBJ2-1, with 8 bases aligning to TRBD2. Unmatched junction bases numbered 4, after V lost 0 bases and J lost 3 bases. Germline lookup yields CDR1 LNHDA and CDR2 SQIVND (reference sequence). This CDR3 is built from 16 residues. For the CDR3, the DNA is TGTGCCAGTAGTATAGAGGAGCGGGGGAGCTACAATGAGCAGTTCTTC. Its translation is CASSIEERGSYNEQFF.

This chain uses TRBV18 with TRBJ2-2, with TRBD1 identical over 8 bases. Trimming removed 5 bases from V and 2 bases from J; junction bases left unmatched: 4. The germline V gene encodes CDR1 KGHSH and CDR2 LQKENI. The length of the CDR3 is 15 residues. This CDR3 is CASSSDRGNTGELFF. The CDR3 DNA reads TGTGCCAGCTCATCAGACAGGGGTAACACCGGGGAGCTGTTTTTT.

This clone was seen only a few times. The V and J genes are TRBV5-4 and TRBJ2-7; D unclear. Trimming took 4 bases from V and 5 from J, leaving 19 bases between them. The CDR3 contains 15 residues. The germline V gene has CDR1 SGHNT and CDR2 YYREEE (reference sequence). The CDR3 nucleotides are TGTGCCAGCAGCCCAGCCCCTTCGACGGGTGACGAGCAGTACTTC. Its protein product is CASSPAPSTGDEQYF.

The chain links TRBV5-1 to TRBJ1-4, with D perhaps TRBD1 (5 bases). With 0 bases removed from V and 0 bases from J, the gap between germline ends came to 18 bases. The CDR3 has 19 amino acids. In germline, CDR1 is SGHRS, CDR2 YFSETQ. CDR3 coding DNA: TGCGCCAGCAGCTTGGGGGGGACGCTGGTTCATGCAACTAATGAAAAACTGTTTTTT. It is translated as CASSLGGTLVHATNEKLFF.

The rearrangement joins TRBV30 to TRBJ1-5; no firm D call. The V gene lost 1 base and the J gene lost 0 bases, with 4 bases spanning the gap. Looked up from germline, CDR1 is GTSNPN and CDR2 is SVGIG (reference sequence). This CDR3 is built from 13 residues. For the CDR3, the DNA is TGTGCCTGGAGTGGGGATAGCAATCAGCCCCAGCATTTT. Translating it yields CAWSGDSNQPQHF.

The genes are TRBV4-1 and TRBJ1-5; D remains ambiguous. The germline V and J ends were trimmed by 0 bases and 1 base, with 10 bases remaining between them. The CDR3 covers 16 residues. CDR1 MGHRA and CDR2 YSYEKL come from the germline V gene. CDR3 in amino acids: CASSQDVGRSNQPQHF. DNA of the CDR3: TGCGCCAGCAGCCAAGATGTGGGCAGGAGCAATCAGCCCCAGCATTTT.